The clone carrying this TCR beta chain was counted between two and nine times. Its antigen is unknown. This record belongs to a study of T cells in narcolepsy. Study-wide points: HCRT-specific and TRIB2-specific autoreactive clonotypes appeared among same-patient CSF and blood CD4+ clonotypes.

Some clones are missing from TCRdb's copy, which holds only in-frame ones; the method was immunoSEQ multiplex PCR. This sample has some 30,000 clones, with roughly four fifths found just once. The source of this sequence is a human donor in good health. Sample: memory (CD45RA-) CD4+ T cells from blood.

The CDR3 DNA follows: TGTGCCAGCAGTTATCGTGGAAGGGCAGATAATTCACCCCTCCACTTT. Encoded protein: CASSYRGRADNSPLHF. The V and J genes are TRBV6-6 and TRBJ1-6; no definite D call. Trimming took 3 bases from V and 5 from J, leaving 14 bases between them. The germline gives CDR1 MNHNY, CDR2 SVGAGI (reference sequence). CDR3 size: 16 residues.